This T cell receptor (beta chain) is from a study of blood T cell repertoires in COVID-19 (dated by TCRdb to between 2020 and 2021). General notes on the study: Collaborator samples came from the United States, Italy and Spain and covered acute and convalescent phases of COVID-19. The prospective study material was composed of cDNA or gDNA derived from T cells, B-cell-depleted T cells, or PBMCs. The dataset comprised deeply sampled blood TCRbeta repertoires from subjects exposed to, actively infected with, or recovered from COVID-19. The repertoires were made available in a free public database intended to serve as a resource for research on the immune response to SARS-CoV-2. Samples came from the ongoing ImmuneRACE study (first 160 participants) plus 1,254 subjects from 6 global collaborators. Nearly every sample came with metadata listing a de-identified subject ID, COVID-19 status, age in years and sex. Where available, HLA class I and class II types were taken from metadata supplied by the sample provider and were not determined by assay-based typing. What the research found in general, with its limitations: The quantity of clinical and demographic metadata differed by source and by participant and was supplied without curation.

Collaborating institutions collected whole blood in K2EDTA tubes following their own protocols. For TCRbeta analysis, collaborator samples were shipped as frozen whole blood, as isolated PBMCs, or as DNA extracted from either sample type. As concerns this clone: Its antigen remains unidentified. No base-level quality is on record; no much larger clone is a single base apart.

TCRbeta CDR3 regions were amplified from genomic DNA by means of the immunoSEQ Assay, a bias-controlled multiplex PCR. In the original analysis: Within the assay, amplification of reference gene primers was used to estimate how many nucleated cells each sample contained. To quantify the absolute abundance of each unique TCRbeta CDR3 rearrangement, sequence reads were collapsed and filtered. For each sample, productive Simpson clonality was calculated as the square root of Simpson's diversity index across productive rearrangements. Drawn from immuneACCESS, this table holds only the in-frame rearrangements with V and J called that TCRdb kept. Clones are partly lost; checked studies trace under half to an unresolved V gene and leave the rest unexplained. Clone size and the V and J calls come from that table; the DNA yielded D and trimming. This sample lists roughly 300,000 clones; about 85% were detected once. The leading ten clones occupy roughly 15% of the sample.

Deletion took 0 bases off V and 2 bases off J, with a span of 16 bases between the germline ends. Via the germline V gene, CDR1 is SGHRS and CDR2 YFSETQ. The CDR3 holds 17 amino acids from the cysteine to the phenylalanine. Only CDR3 DNA is held: 51 bases, read in frame from base 1. This receptor was identified in a human donor in a cohort sampled during active COVID-19. The sample consisted of peripheral blood. The chain was built from TRBV5-1 and TRBJ2-3, with a weak D call of TRBD2 (5 bases match). The nucleotide sequence is TGCGCCAGCAGCTTGGAAAGCGGCCAGATAAACACAGATACGCAGTATTTT. Its translation reads: CASSLESGQINTDTQYF.